Listed here is a single T cell receptor beta chain. This sample stems from a study of blood T cell repertoires in COVID-19. The data were produced by immunoSEQ multiplex PCR, yet TCRdb's version contains in-frame clones alone and is incomplete. The sample carries 380,000 or so clones, approximately 90% recorded once. CDR3 size: 22 residues. V was pared by 6 bases and J by 1 base, with 30 bases of the junction left unmatched. Germline-derived CDR1 and CDR2 are LNHDA and SQIVND (reference sequence). V gene TRBV19 combines with J gene TRBJ2-7; 7 nucleotides align to TRBD2. Material: PBMCs or T cells enriched from blood (not recorded which). The TCR comes from a woman between 25 and 40 years old with acute COVID-19. The CDR3 protein is CASSALRRVPGTMAGGSYEQYF. CDR3 coding DNA: TGTGCCAGTAGCGCGCTGCGGAGAGTACCGGGGACTATGGCAGGCGGGTCCTACGAGCAGTACTTC.